Below are 20 T cell receptor beta chains sequenced from a single sample in a study of cytomegalovirus exposure and HLA in healthy donors. The primer mix had 60 Vbeta and 13 Jbeta primers. Only in-frame clones appear in the TCRdb table, and some are missing; sequencing was by immunoSEQ multiplex PCR. The sample lists about 150,000 clones, approximately 88% occurring once. Sequences were obtained from PBMCs. The receptor set was obtained from a boy aged 2 to 10 in good health and CMV-seronegative.

The V call is TRBV6-1, the J call TRBJ2-7; D uncertain. Germline values: CDR1 MNHNS, CDR2 SASEGT. CDR3 size: 12 residues. Deletions cut 2 bases from V and 4 bases from J, with 6 bases between. The CDR3 spells CASSESVYEQYF. CDR3 DNA: TGTGCCAGCAGTGAATCTGTTTACGAGCAGTACTTC.

This clone showed up just once. In DNA form, the CDR3 reads TGTGCCAGCAGTTTGTTGGGGGCTGGTCAGCCCCAGCATTTT. Amino acid sequence: CASSLLGAGQPQHF. The rearrangement joins TRBV28 to TRBJ1-5; weak D call: TRBD1 (6 bases). In germline, CDR1 is MDHEN, CDR2 SYDVKM. The CDR3 covers 14 residues. The germline V and J ends were trimmed by 3 bases and 6 bases, with 12 bases remaining between them.

The chain joins TRBV30 to TRBJ2-2; 8 bases fit TRBD1. The CDR3 totals 17 residues. CDR1 and CDR2 (germline): GTSNPN, SVGIG (reference sequence). The V and J ends lost 2 bases and 3 bases, in that order; junction bases with no gene match: 11. CDR3 amino acids: CAWSPSRDRPDTGELFF. CDR3 sequence (DNA): TGTGCCTGGAGTCCCTCTCGGGACAGGCCAGACACCGGGGAGCTGTTTTTT.

This clone was observed a single time. V usage is TRBV19 and J usage is TRBJ2-7, with D maybe TRBD2 (6 bases). V was clipped by 3 bases and J by 3 bases, with 15 bases between them. The CDR3 contains 15 residues. From germline, CDR1 is LNHDA and CDR2 SQIVND (reference sequence). CDR3 coding DNA: TGTGCCAGTAGTATGTGGCGGGATGTGGGCTACGAGCAGTACTTC. It codes for CASSMWRDVGYEQYF.

The chain has TRBV6-5 and TRBJ2-3; D is possibly TRBD1 (6 bases). With 0 bases removed from V and 2 bases from J, the gap between germline ends came to 9 bases. The CDR3 is made up of 15 amino acids. Germline lookup yields CDR1 MNHEY and CDR2 SVGAGI. The CDR3 is CASSYSDRSTDTQYF. CDR3 in DNA: TGTGCCAGCAGTTACTCGGACAGATCCACAGATACGCAGTATTTT.

The rearrangement links TRBV5-4 to TRBJ2-2; maybe TRBD2 (6 bases). Germline CDR1 is SGHNT and CDR2 is YYREEE (reference sequence). Trimming removed 0 bases from V and 4 bases from J, with 13 bases in between. The CDR3 runs to 16 residues. The CDR3 loop is CASSLGSRRGTGELFF. The DNA for the CDR3 is TGTGCCAGCAGCTTGGGGTCCAGGAGGGGCACCGGGGAGCTGTTTTTT.

The rearrangement links TRBV12-5 to TRBJ2-5, with 8 positions matching TRBD1. This CDR3 spans 16 amino acids. After removal of 0 bases from V and 5 bases from J, the junction contained 8 bases not matched to a gene. CDR1 LGHNT and CDR2 FRNRAP come from the germline V gene. CDR3 nucleotide sequence: TGTGCTAGTGGTTTGGTCCGGACAGGGCTTGGGGAGACCCAGTACTTC. Translating gives CASGLVRTGLGETQYF.

This chain links TRBV27 with TRBJ1-1; possibly TRBD1 for D (5 bases). The CDR3 sequence is 14 residues long. The germline V and J ends were trimmed by 2 bases and 4 bases, with 11 bases remaining between them. The germline gives CDR1 MNHEY, CDR2 SMNVEV (reference sequence). In DNA, the CDR3 is TGTGCCAGCAGTTTAGTGTATAGGGGCACTGAAGCTTTCTTT. Its protein is CASSLVYRGTEAFF.

The chain links TRBV7-2 to TRBJ1-2; 12 positions match TRBD1. The germline V gene encodes CDR1 SGHTA and CDR2 FQGNSA. The J segment lost 6 bases and the V segment lost 5 bases, leaving 7 bases of the junction unmatched. The CDR3 length is 15 residues. CDR3 region: CASSGDRGQWDGYTF. DNA of the CDR3: TGTGCCAGCAGCGGGGACAGGGGGCAGTGGGATGGCTACACCTTC.

With regard to this clone: Different DNA sequences within this sample yield the same CDR3. The chain's CDR3 is CASSIQGNTEAFF. The CDR3 DNA is TGTGCCAGTAGTATCCAGGGGAACACTGAAGCTTTCTTT. The gene calls are TRBV19 and TRBJ1-1, with D maybe TRBD1 (5 bases). The V and J ends lost 3 bases and 1 base respectively, with 6 bases between them. The germline V gene encodes CDR1 LNHDA and CDR2 SQIVND (reference sequence). This CDR3 contains 13 residues.

V gene TRBV4-2 combines with J gene TRBJ2-1; 8 bases line up with TRBD2. CDR1 is LGHNA, CDR2 YNFKEQ, per germline. This CDR3 is built from 18 residues. V shed 3 bases and J 0 bases; nucleotides not matched to a gene: 10. CDR3 DNA sequence: TGTGCCAGCAGCCATTTAGCGGGACCATCAAGCTCCTACAATGAGCAGTTCTTC. The encoded protein is CASSHLAGPSSSYNEQFF.

The V gene is TRBV5-6, the J gene TRBJ1-2; 9 bases fit TRBD1. The CDR3 runs to 15 residues. The V gene's germline CDR1 is SGHDT and CDR2 YYEEEE. Trimming at V came to 4 bases and at J to 8 bases, leaving 12 bases not matched to a gene. CDR3 nucleotide sequence: TGTGCCAGCAGCCCCGGACAGGGGCCGTCGTGGGGCTACACCTTC. Translating it yields CASSPGQGPSWGYTF.

This sequence joins TRBV15 and TRBJ2-5; D not certain. The CDR3 has 11 residues. The germline gives CDR1 LNHNV, CDR2 YYDKDF (reference sequence). V was clipped by 3 bases and J by 10 bases, with 9 bases between them. The CDR3 sequence is CATSSGQHQYF. DNA of the CDR3: TGTGCCACCAGCAGTGGGCAGCACCAGTACTTC.

The chain recombines TRBV12-2 with TRBJ1-5. TRBV12-2 is marked as a pseudogene. This CDR3 contains 15 residues. The CDR3 spells CASRLAGGRNQPQHF. The CDR3, as DNA: TGTGCAAGTCGCTTAGCGGGGGGACGGAATCAGCCCCAGCATTTT.

This clone has more than one count but fewer than ten. J is TRBJ1-5 and V is TRBV30; 12 bases are a match to TRBD1. Losses at the gene ends were 0 bases for V and 7 bases for J; bases not matched to a gene: 4. The CDR3 contains 15 residues. Germline-derived CDR1 and CDR2 are GTSNPN and SVGIG (reference sequence). DNA for the CDR3: TGTGCCTGGAGTGTCTTGGGACAGGGGGCCCAGCCCCAGCATTTT. Protein sequence: CAWSVLGQGAQPQHF.

The rearrangement links TRBV9 to TRBJ1-1; the match to TRBD1 covers 7 bases. V was clipped by 4 bases and J by 2 bases; unmatched bases: 8. Looked up from germline, CDR1 is SGDLS and CDR2 is YYNGEE. The CDR3 has 15 residues. The CDR3 DNA follows: TGTGCCAGCAGCAATACGGACAGGTTTAACACTGAAGCTTTCTTT. Its protein product is CASSNTDRFNTEAFF.

V and J are TRBV4-1 and TRBJ2-1; 8 nucleotides line up with TRBD2. The CDR3 runs 17 residues. Germline lookup yields CDR1 MGHRA and CDR2 YSYEKL. The trim removed 2 bases at V and 7 bases at J, leaving 13 bases unmatched. CDR3 sequence (DNA): TGCGCCAGCAGCCAATCGGGACTAGTAGCGGTGGGGAATGAGCAGTTCTTC. Translating it yields CASSQSGLVAVGNEQFF.

The rearrangement uses TRBV7-9 and TRBJ1-1; 8 bases align to TRBD1. Trimming removed 4 bases from V and 1 base from J; junction bases left unmatched: 2. CDR3 length: 14 amino acids. In germline, CDR1 is SEHNR, CDR2 FQNEAQ (reference sequence). In DNA form, the CDR3 reads TGTGCCAGCAGCTCCCAGGGGGCGAACACTGAAGCTTTCTTT. Translating gives CASSSQGANTEAFF. The entire variable domain, with the rest obtained from reference TRBV7-9 and TRBJ1-1, is as follows: DTGVSQNPRHKITKRGQNVTFRCDPISEHNRLYWYRQTLGQGPEFLTYFQNEAQLEKSRLLSDRFSAERPKGSFSTLEIQRTEQGDSAMYLCASSSQGANTEAFFGQGTRLTVV.

V and J are TRBV2 and TRBJ2-7; 11 bases map to TRBD2. This CDR3 contains 14 residues. Germline V gene sequence: CDR1 SNHLY, CDR2 FYNNEI. V shed 8 bases and J 5 bases; nucleotides not matched to a gene: 8. The CDR3 is CASEDSGRGDEQYF. Here the CDR3 DNA reads TGTGCCAGCGAGGATAGCGGGAGGGGTGACGAGCAGTACTTC.

The chain recombines TRBV30 with TRBJ2-5; no clear D gene. The germline V gene has CDR1 GTSNPN and CDR2 SVGIG (reference sequence). Deletions cut 5 bases from V and 1 base from J, with 11 bases between. This CDR3 comprises 13 residues. CDR3 coding DNA: TGTGCCTGGCAATGGCAGGCCCAAGAGACCCAGTACTTC. As protein: CAWQWQAQETQYF.